The entry that follows covers one T cell receptor (beta chain) sequence. Its specificity is unknown. This entry belongs to a study of T cell responses to AZD1222 COVID-19 vaccine. Overall study findings and caveats: Dominant at 160-218 and 743-854, vaccine-associated CD4 TCRs also spanned spike. White British people made up most donors, females outnumbered males, and clonal diversity was possibly underestimated. Just a handful of AZD1222 recipients were seropositive at baseline.

Some clones are missing from TCRdb's copy, which holds only in-frame ones; the method was immunoSEQ multiplex PCR. The repertoire holds 200,000 or so clones, with more than 85% as singletons. This TCR was recovered from an adult in good health. The sequencing used peripheral blood, collected on day 0 of MenACWY control vaccination.

The CDR3 bases are TGCGCCAGCAGCTTTGGGGACAGGGATGAAAAACTGTTTTTT. Translated: CASSFGDRDEKLFF. The chain joins TRBV5-1 to TRBJ1-4, with TRBD1 matching over 9 bases. The CDR3 length is 14 residues. V dropped 2 bases and J dropped 6; count of bases not matched to a gene: 2. Germline V lookup: CDR1 SGHRS, CDR2 YFSETQ.